A selection of T cell receptor beta chains follows, all from one sample in a study of cytomegalovirus exposure and HLA in healthy donors. TCRdb's table, derived via immunoSEQ multiplex PCR, lists solely in-frame clones and lacks some. The sample yields about 120,000 clones, 74% seen once. The sample comprised PBMCs. The receptors were gathered from a woman aged 50 to 60 in good health and CMV-seropositive. The CDR3 runs from the conserved cysteine through the conserved F or W. The D gene is left open where the match is weak. Clone sizes are given selectively: once, few, many, or a class where the clone is expanded.

j_gene: TRBJ2-5; abundance: few; d_gene: TRBD2; v_gene: TRBV29-1; CDR3aa: CSVLWDYPETQYF; CDR3nt: TGCAGCGTTCTTTGGGACTACCCGGAGACCCAGTACTTC
j_gene: TRBJ2-3; abundance: NA; d_gene: TRBD2; v_gene: TRBV4-1; CDR3aa: CASSQEPAGAGDTQYF; CDR3nt: TGCGCCAGCAGCCAAGAACCAGCGGGGGCCGGTGATACGCAGTATTTT
j_gene: TRBJ2-1; abundance: NA; d_gene: TRBD1; v_gene: TRBV28; CDR3aa: CASSYDRGIRNEQFF; CDR3nt: TGTGCCAGCAGTTATGACAGGGGAATAAGGAATGAGCAGTTCTTC
j_gene: TRBJ1-4; abundance: NA; d_gene: NA; v_gene: TRBV4-1; CDR3aa: CASSQDQQGVEKLFF; CDR3nt: TGCGCCAGCAGCCAAGATCAGCAGGGCGTCGAAAAACTGTTTTTT
j_gene: TRBJ2-3; abundance: NA; d_gene: NA; v_gene: TRBV2; CDR3aa: CASSPTRNTDTQYF; CDR3nt: TGTGCCAGCAGTCCAACTAGGAATACAGATACGCAGTATTTT
j_gene: TRBJ2-1; abundance: few; d_gene: TRBD2; v_gene: TRBV4-2; CDR3aa: CASSQVGPGGKNEQFF; CDR3nt: TGTGCCAGCAGCCAAGTGGGACCGGGGGGAAAGAATGAGCAGTTCTTC
j_gene: TRBJ1-2; abundance: few; d_gene: NA; v_gene: TRBV5-1; CDR3aa: CASSLDRYGYTF; CDR3nt: TGCGCCAGCAGCTTGGATCGCTATGGCTACACCTTC
j_gene: TRBJ2-1; abundance: NA; d_gene: TRBD2; v_gene: TRBV5-1; CDR3aa: CASSPRLAGRRNEQFF; CDR3nt: TGCGCCAGCAGCCCGCGCCTAGCGGGGAGACGGAATGAGCAGTTCTTC
j_gene: TRBJ2-7; abundance: NA; d_gene: NA; v_gene: TRBV9; CDR3aa: CASSVPRGGRAEQYF; CDR3nt: TGTGCCAGCAGCGTACCGCGAGGCGGGCGCGCCGAGCAGTACTTC
j_gene: TRBJ1-5; abundance: NA; d_gene: TRBD1; v_gene: TRBV19; CDR3aa: CASATGGGGQPQHF; CDR3nt: TGTGCCAGTGCCACAGGGGGCGGGGGTCAGCCCCAGCATTTT
j_gene: TRBJ1-1; abundance: NA; d_gene: TRBD1; v_gene: TRBV5-1; CDR3aa: CASSFGDRNTEAFF; CDR3nt: TGCGCCAGCAGCTTCGGGGACAGGAACACTGAAGCTTTCTTT
j_gene: TRBJ1-4; abundance: NA; d_gene: NA; v_gene: TRBV5-1; CDR3aa: CASSSNPGVWTNEKLFF; CDR3nt: TGCGCCAGCAGCTCTAATCCAGGGGTGTGGACTAATGAAAAACTGTTTTTT
j_gene: TRBJ2-1; abundance: NA; d_gene: TRBD2; v_gene: TRBV7-2; CDR3aa: CASSRTQGLAGGSHEQFF; CDR3nt: TGTGCCAGCAGCCGGACTCAAGGACTAGCGGGAGGTTCCCATGAGCAGTTCTTC
j_gene: TRBJ1-1; abundance: NA; d_gene: NA; v_gene: TRBV6-1; CDR3aa: CASSAGLGSMNTEAFF; CDR3nt: TGTGCCAGCAGTGCGGGGTTGGGGAGCATGAACACTGAAGCTTTCTTT
j_gene: TRBJ1-1; abundance: once; d_gene: TRBD1; v_gene: TRBV19; CDR3aa: CASSTPGQGSTEAFF; CDR3nt: TGTGCCAGTAGTACGCCTGGACAGGGGTCCACTGAAGCTTTCTTT
j_gene: TRBJ1-5; abundance: NA; d_gene: TRBD1; v_gene: TRBV29-1; CDR3aa: CSVDTGDLYQPQHF; CDR3nt: TGCAGCGTTGACACAGGGGATCTCTATCAGCCCCAGCATTTT
j_gene: TRBJ2-3; abundance: NA; d_gene: TRBD2; v_gene: TRBV4-3; CDR3aa: CASSQDVVSGEQIQDTQYF; CDR3nt: TGCGCCAGCAGCCAAGACGTAGTTAGCGGGGAGCAAATTCAAGATACGCAGTATTTT
j_gene: TRBJ2-2; abundance: NA; d_gene: TRBD2; v_gene: TRBV2; CDR3aa: CASSGPSGGYTGELFF; CDR3nt: TGTGCCAGCAGTGGTCCTAGCGGGGGGTACACCGGGGAGCTGTTTTTT
j_gene: TRBJ1-1; abundance: NA; d_gene: NA; v_gene: TRBV7-9; CDR3aa: CASSLPGGNTEAFF; CDR3nt: TGTGCCAGCAGCTTACCCGGTGGGAACACTGAAGCTTTCTTT
j_gene: TRBJ2-3; abundance: NA; d_gene: NA; v_gene: TRBV5-1; CDR3aa: CASSLTAGTPRGDTQYF; CDR3nt: TGCGCCAGCAGCTTGACGGCCGGGACACCAAGGGGGGATACGCAGTATTTT
j_gene: TRBJ2-7; abundance: NA; d_gene: NA; v_gene: TRBV27; CDR3aa: CASSALPAAPYEQYF; CDR3nt: TGTGCCAGCAGTGCCTTGCCGGCGGCTCCCTACGAGCAGTACTTC
j_gene: TRBJ1-2; abundance: NA; d_gene: TRBD1; v_gene: TRBV6-6; CDR3aa: CASRHGTGGGYGYTF; CDR3nt: TGTGCCAGCAGGCACGGGACAGGGGGCGGTTATGGCTACACCTTC